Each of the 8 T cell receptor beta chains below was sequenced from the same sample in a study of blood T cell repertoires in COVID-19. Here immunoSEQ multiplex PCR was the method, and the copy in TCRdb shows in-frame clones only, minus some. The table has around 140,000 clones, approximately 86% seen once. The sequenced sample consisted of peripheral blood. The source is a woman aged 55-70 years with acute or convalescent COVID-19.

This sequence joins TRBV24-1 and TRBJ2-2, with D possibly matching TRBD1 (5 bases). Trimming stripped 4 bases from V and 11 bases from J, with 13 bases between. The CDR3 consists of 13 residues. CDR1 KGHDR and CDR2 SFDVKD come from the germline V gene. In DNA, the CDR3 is TGTGCCACCAGTGACCTCAGGGTAGGAGAGCTGTTTTTT. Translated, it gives CATSDLRVGELFF.

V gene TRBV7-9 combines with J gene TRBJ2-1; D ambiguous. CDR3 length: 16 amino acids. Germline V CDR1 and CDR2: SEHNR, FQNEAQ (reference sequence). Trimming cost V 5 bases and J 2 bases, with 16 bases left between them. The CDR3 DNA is TGTGCCAGCAGCCCCTTGGGCAGCAAAACCTACAATGAGCAGTTCTTC. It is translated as CASSPLGSKTYNEQFF.

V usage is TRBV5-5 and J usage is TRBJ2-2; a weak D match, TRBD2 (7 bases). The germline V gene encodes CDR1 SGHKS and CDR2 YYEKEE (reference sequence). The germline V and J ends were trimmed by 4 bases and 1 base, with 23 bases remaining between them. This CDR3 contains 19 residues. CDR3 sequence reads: CASSLLRGAGTQNTGELFF. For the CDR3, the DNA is TGTGCCAGCAGCCTGCTACGGGGGGCGGGGACACAGAACACCGGGGAGCTGTTTTTT.

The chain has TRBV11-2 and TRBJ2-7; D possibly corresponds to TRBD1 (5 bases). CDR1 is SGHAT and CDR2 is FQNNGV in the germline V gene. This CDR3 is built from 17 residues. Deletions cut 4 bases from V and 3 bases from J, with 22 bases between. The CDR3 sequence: CASSSLLTARVLYEQYF. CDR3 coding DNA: TGTGCCAGCAGCTCTCTGTTGACAGCGAGAGTACTCTACGAGCAGTACTTC.

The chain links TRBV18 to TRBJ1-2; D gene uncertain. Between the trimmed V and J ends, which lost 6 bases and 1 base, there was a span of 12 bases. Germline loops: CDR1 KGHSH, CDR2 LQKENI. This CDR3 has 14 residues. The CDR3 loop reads CASSVTDLNYGYTF. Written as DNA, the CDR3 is TGTGCCAGCTCGGTAACAGACCTTAACTATGGCTACACCTTC.

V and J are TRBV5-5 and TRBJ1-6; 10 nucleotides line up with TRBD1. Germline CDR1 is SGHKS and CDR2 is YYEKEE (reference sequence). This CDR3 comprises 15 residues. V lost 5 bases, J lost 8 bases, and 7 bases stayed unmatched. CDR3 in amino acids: CASRSGQGLDSPLHF. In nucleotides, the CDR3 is TGTGCCAGCAGATCGGGACAGGGGCTGGATTCACCCCTCCACTTT.

As DNA, the CDR3 is TGTGCCAGCAGTTTATCCGACATGAACACTGAAGCTTTCTTT. Its protein product is CASSLSDMNTEAFF. This sequence joins TRBV28 and TRBJ1-1, with no clear D. V lost 1 base and J lost 0, with 6 bases in between. Per germline, CDR1 MDHEN and CDR2 SYDVKM. This CDR3 is built from 14 residues.

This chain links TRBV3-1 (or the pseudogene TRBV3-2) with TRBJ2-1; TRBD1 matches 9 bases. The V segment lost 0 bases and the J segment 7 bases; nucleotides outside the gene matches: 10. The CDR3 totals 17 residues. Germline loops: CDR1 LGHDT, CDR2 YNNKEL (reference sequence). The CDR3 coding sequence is TGTGCCAGCAGCCAAGATACGGGACAGGGATTAAGAAATGAGCAGTTCTTC. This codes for CASSQDTGQGLRNEQFF.